This T cell receptor (beta chain) was obtained from a study of control samples from healthy donors and cancer patients. The CDR3 is 16 residues long. Trimming removed 3 bases from V and 4 bases from J; junction bases left unmatched: 10. In germline, CDR1 is KGHSH, CDR2 LQKENI. TCRdb keeps only in-frame clones here, not all; method: immunoSEQ multiplex PCR. This table holds about 120,000 clones, roughly 90% found once. This rearrangement joins TRBV18 to TRBJ2-7, with 9 bases that match TRBD1. The sample was blood. This receptor was identified in a young woman in good health. CDR3 sequence (DNA): TGTGCCAGCTCACCTTACTTGGACAGGGGAGTGTACGAGCAGTACTTC. This translates into CASSPYLDRGVYEQYF.